This note documents a single T cell receptor (beta chain) sequence. What it binds is unknown. The test was conducted at deep level. The assay was immunoSEQ multiplex PCR, and TCRdb's table has in-frame clones only and misses some. The sample yields approximately 1,000,000 clones, around 78% seen once. The study separated CD4+ cells into CD45RA+ naive and CD45RA-negative memory subsets. These data come from a study of shared clonotypes between healthy human individuals. Study-level results: Clonotype sharing among donors was expected to depend on sequencing depth.

From germline, CDR1 is KGHSH and CDR2 LQKENI. This CDR3 has 13 residues. Trimming shortened V by 4 bases and J by 2 bases, and 8 bases separated the two germline ends. V usage is TRBV18 and J usage is TRBJ2-5; D unresolved. The source is a man aged 18 to 29 in good health. Some clones in this sample may be carry-over from other donors' samples. Specimen: memory CD4+ T cells from PBMCs. Subset denoted: CD45RA-negative fraction. CDR3 nucleotides: TGTGCCAGCTCACTAAACTATCAAGAGACCCAGTACTTC. It specifies CASSLNYQETQYF. The full variable domain, its missing parts supplied by reference TRBV18 and TRBJ2-5, is NAGVMQNPRHLVRRRGQEARLRCSPMKGHSHVYWYRQLPEEGLKFMVYLQKENIIDESGMPKERFSAEFPKEGPSILRIQQVVRGDSAAYFCASSLNYQETQYFGPGTRLLVL.